The T cell receptor (beta chain) described here comes from a study of blood T cell repertoires in COVID-19. Across the study: Specimens from acute and convalescent COVID-19 originated in the United States, Italy and Spain. PBMCs, B-cell-depleted T cells, or T cells were the source of the cDNA or gDNA that made up the material.

In the authors' workflow: Amplified reference gene primers provided the basis for estimating nucleated cell counts. Some clones are missing from TCRdb's copy, which holds only in-frame ones; the method was immunoSEQ multiplex PCR. That table gives V, J and clone size, and the DNA gave D and trimming. Among about 170,000 clones listed, roughly four fifths were seen once. This CDR3 contains 13 residues. CDR1 is KGHSH and CDR2 is LQKENI in the germline V gene. V dropped 2 bases and J dropped 3; count of bases not matched to a gene: 0. The chain recombines TRBV18 with TRBJ1-2; the match to TRBD1 covers 7 bases. Input material: peripheral blood. The TCR originated in a man aged 35-49 years who had recovered from COVID-19. This CDR3 reads CASSPDRDYGYTF. The CDR3 DNA is TGTGCCAGCTCACCAGACAGGGACTATGGCTACACCTTC.